This T cell receptor beta chain was sequenced in a study of T cell changes during pregnancy in multiple sclerosis (dated by TCRdb to between 2017 and 2020). Describing the broader study: The study examined how the T cell repertoire changed over the course of pregnancy in women with multiple sclerosis.

Regarding this clone: There is no known antigen for this receptor. There are no base qualities to consult, and no much larger clone falls within one base.

The library was built by means of the immunoSEQ multiplex PCR assay. The table comes from immuneACCESS by way of TCRdb, which keeps in-frame sequences with V and J called. Part of the clones is missing from these tables; in studies checked, under half for an unresolved V gene and the rest for unknown reasons. A total of under 55,000 clones appear in this sample, nearly 95% of them only once. Of the sample, about 0.61% falls within the top ten clones. The starting material was CD4+ T cells from peripheral blood mononuclear cells, obtained after pregnancy. This clonotype was obtained from a female donor in good health, enrolled as a control in a pregnancy study.

The nucleotides are TGTGCCAGCAGCCCCGGGACAGGGAACTACGAGCAGTACTTC. Its translation reads: CASSPGTGNYEQYF. This chain is built from TRBV28 and TRBJ2-7; TRBD1 matches 9 bases in the middle. CDR1 and CDR2, looked up from the germline V gene, are MDHEN and SYDVKM. The CDR3 holds 14 amino acids from the cysteine to the phenylalanine. CDR3 DNA is the only sequence kept; it has 42 bases, read in frame from the first base. Compared with germline, V lacks 6 bases and J lacks 3 bases; bases without a gene match: 6.